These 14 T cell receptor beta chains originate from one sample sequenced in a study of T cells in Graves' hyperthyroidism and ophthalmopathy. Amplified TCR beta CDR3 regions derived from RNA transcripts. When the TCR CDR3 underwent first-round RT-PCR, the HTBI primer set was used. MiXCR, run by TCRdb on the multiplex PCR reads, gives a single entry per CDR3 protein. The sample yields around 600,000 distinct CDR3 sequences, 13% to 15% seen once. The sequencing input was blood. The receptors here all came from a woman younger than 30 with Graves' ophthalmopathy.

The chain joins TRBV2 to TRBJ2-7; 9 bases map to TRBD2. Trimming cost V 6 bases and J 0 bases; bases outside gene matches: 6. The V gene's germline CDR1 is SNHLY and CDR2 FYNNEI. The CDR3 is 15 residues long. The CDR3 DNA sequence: TGTGCCAGCAGCATGAGACTAGCGGTCTCCTACGAGCAGTACTTC. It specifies CASSMRLAVSYEQYF.

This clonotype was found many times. CDR3 in DNA: TGTGCCAGCAGGGAGGGAGGCTACACCTTC. Translated: CASREGGYTF. The rearrangement uses TRBV2 and TRBJ1-2; D is ambiguous. CDR3 length: 10 residues. Deletions cut 6 bases from V and 8 bases from J, with 7 bases between. CDR1 and CDR2 from the germline V gene are SNHLY and FYNNEI. Complete variable domain (other parts from reference TRBV2 and TRBJ1-2): EPEVTQTPSHQVTQMGQEVILRCVPISNHLYFYWYRQILGQKVEFLVSFYNNEISEKSEIFDDQFSVERPDGSNFTLKIRSTKLEDSAMYFCASREGGYTFGSGTRLTVV.

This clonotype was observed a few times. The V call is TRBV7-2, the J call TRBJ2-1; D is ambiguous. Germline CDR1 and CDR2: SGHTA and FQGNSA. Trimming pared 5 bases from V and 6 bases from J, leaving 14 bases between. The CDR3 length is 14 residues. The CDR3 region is CASSQEGNGNEQFF. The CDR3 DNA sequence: TGTGCCAGCAGCCAAGAAGGTAACGGCAATGAGCAGTTCTTC.

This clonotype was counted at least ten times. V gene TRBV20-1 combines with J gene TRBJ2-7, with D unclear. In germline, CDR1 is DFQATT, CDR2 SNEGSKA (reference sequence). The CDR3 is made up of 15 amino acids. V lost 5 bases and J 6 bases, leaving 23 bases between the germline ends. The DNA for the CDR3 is TGCAGTGCTCCCCTTACGGACCACCCTTTAAGCGAGCAGTACTTC. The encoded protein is CSAPLTDHPLSEQYF.

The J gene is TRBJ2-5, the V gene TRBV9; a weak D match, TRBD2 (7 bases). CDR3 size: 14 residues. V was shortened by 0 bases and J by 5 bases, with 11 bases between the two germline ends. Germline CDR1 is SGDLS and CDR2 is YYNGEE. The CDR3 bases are TGTGCCAGCAGCGTAGAGGGAGGGGGGGAGACCCAGTACTTC. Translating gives CASSVEGGGETQYF.

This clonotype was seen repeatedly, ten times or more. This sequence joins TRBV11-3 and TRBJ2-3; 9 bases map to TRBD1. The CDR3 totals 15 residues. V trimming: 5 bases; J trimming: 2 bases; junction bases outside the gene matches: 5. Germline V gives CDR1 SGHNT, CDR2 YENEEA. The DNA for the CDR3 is TGTGCCAGCAGCGCACAGGGGGCCACCACAGATACGCAGTATTTT. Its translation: CASSAQGATTDTQYF.

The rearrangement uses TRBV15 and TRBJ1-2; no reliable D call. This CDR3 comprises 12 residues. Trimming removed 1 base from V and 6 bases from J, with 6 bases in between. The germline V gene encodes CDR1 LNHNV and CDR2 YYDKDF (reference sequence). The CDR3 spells CATSRAGNGYTF. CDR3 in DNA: TGTGCCACCAGCAGAGCGGGGAATGGCTACACCTTC.

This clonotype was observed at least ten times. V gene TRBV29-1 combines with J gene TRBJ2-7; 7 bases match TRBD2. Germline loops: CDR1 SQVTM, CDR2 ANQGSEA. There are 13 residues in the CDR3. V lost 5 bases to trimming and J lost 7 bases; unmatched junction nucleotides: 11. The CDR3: CSVRDGGSGEQYF. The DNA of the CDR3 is TGCAGCGTTCGAGATGGAGGTAGCGGGGAGCAGTACTTC.

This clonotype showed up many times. The CDR3 DNA is TGCAGTGCTATGGGGGACAAACTCATGAACACTGAAGCTTTCTTT. It codes for CSAMGDKLMNTEAFF. The chain employs TRBV20-1 and TRBJ1-1, with D perhaps matching TRBD1 (6 bases). Germline V gene lookup returns CDR1 DFQATT and CDR2 SNEGSKA (reference sequence). The V end lost 4 bases, the J end lost 0 bases, and 15 bases lay between the germline ends. This CDR3 spans 15 amino acids.

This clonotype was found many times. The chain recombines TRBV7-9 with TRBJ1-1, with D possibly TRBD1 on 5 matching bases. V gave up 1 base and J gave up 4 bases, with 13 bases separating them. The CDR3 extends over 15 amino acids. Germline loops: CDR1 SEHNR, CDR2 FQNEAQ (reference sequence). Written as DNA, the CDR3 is TGTGCCAGCAGCTTAGTCCTGGGGCCGGGCACTGAAGCTTTCTTT. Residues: CASSLVLGPGTEAFF.

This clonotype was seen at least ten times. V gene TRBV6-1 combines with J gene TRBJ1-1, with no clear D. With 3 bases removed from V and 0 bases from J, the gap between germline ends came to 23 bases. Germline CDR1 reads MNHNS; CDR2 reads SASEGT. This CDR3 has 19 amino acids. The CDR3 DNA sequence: TGTGCCAGCAGTGATATCTCTGTTTTTTCGCCCCTCTTGAACACTGAAGCTTTCTTT. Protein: CASSDISVFSPLLNTEAFF.

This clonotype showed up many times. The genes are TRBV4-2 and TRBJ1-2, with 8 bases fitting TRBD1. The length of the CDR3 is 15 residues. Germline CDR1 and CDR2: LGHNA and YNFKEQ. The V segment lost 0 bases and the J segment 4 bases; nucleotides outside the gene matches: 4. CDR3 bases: TGTGCCAGCAGCCAAGACCTCGGGACAGGCTATGGCTACACCTTC. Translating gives CASSQDLGTGYGYTF.

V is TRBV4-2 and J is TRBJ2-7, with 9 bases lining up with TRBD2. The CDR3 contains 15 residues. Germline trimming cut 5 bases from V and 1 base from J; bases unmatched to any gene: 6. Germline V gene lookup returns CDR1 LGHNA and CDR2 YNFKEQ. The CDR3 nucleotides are TGTGCCAGCAGCGCCCGACTAGCGGAATCCTACGAGCAGTACTTC. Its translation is CASSARLAESYEQYF.

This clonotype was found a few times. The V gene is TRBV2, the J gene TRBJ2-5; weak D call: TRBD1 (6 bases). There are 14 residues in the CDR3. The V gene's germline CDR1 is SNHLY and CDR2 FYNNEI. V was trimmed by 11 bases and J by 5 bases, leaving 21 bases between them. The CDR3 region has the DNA TGTGCCGGGCGACCGGGACACCTCCTTGAGACCCAGTACTTC. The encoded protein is CAGRPGHLLETQYF.